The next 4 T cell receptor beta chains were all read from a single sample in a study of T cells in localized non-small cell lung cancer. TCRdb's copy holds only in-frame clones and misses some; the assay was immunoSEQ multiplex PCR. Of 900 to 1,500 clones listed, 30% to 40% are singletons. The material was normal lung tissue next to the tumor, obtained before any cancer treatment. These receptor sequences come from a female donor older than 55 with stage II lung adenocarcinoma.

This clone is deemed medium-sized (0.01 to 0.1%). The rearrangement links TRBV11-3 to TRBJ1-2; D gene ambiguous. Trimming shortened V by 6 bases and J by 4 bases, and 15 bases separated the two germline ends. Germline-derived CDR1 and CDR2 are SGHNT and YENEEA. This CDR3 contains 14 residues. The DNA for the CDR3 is TGTGCCAGCAGGGTTTTCATTGTGAGCTATGGCTACACCTTC. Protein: CASRVFIVSYGYTF. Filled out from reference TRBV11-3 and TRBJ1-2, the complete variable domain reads EAGVVQSPRYKIIEKKQPVAFWCNPISGHNTLYWYLQNLGQGPELLIRYENEEAVDDSQLPKDRFSAERLKGVDSTLKIQPAELGDSAVYLCASRVFIVSYGYTFGSGTRLTVV.

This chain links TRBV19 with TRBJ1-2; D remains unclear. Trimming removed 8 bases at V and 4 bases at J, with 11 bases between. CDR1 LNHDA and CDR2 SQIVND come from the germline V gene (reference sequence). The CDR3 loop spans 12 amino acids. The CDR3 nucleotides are TGTGCCAGTTCAGACACCTTCTATGGCTACACCTTC. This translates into CASSDTFYGYTF.

CDR3: CASSTRLAGDQETQYF. The CDR3 DNA follows: TGTGCCAGCAGCACCCGACTAGCGGGGGATCAAGAGACCCAGTACTTC. The chain couples TRBV11-3 to TRBJ2-5, with 12 bases aligning to TRBD2. With V trimmed by 5 bases and J by 2 bases, 6 bases remained unmatched. The CDR3 length is 16 residues. The germline V gene has CDR1 SGHNT and CDR2 YENEEA. The full variable domain, completed using reference TRBV11-3 and TRBJ2-5, is EAGVVQSPRYKIIEKKQPVAFWCNPISGHNTLYWYLQNLGQGPELLIRYENEEAVDDSQLPKDRFSAERLKGVDSTLKIQPAELGDSAVYLCASSTRLAGDQETQYFGPGTRLLVL.

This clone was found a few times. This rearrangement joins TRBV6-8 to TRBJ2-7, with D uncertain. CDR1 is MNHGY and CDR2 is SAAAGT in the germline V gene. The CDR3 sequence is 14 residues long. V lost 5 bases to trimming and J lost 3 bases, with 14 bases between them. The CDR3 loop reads CASSTEFQVYEQYF. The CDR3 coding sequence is TGTGCCAGCAGTACGGAGTTTCAGGTCTACGAGCAGTACTTC.